The 2 T cell receptor beta chains presented below share a single source sample, sequenced in a study of CD8 T cells in Susac syndrome. RNA was extracted with the RNeasy kit, and a quantity of about 0.45 to 1 ug was reverse transcribed using random hexamers. TCRdb reanalysed the immunoSEQ multiplex PCR reads using MiXCR and keeps one entry per CDR3 protein. The sample includes over 140,000 distinct CDR3 sequences, around 93% of them seen just once. Source material: CD4+ T cells from PBMCs. The receptors derive from a human donor with Susac syndrome.

V gene TRBV30 combines with J gene TRBJ2-3; no clear D. The CDR3 has 13 amino acids. Germline values: CDR1 GTSNPN, CDR2 SVGIG (reference sequence). V lost 0 bases and J 6 bases, leaving 10 bases between the germline ends. The DNA of the CDR3 is TGTGCCTGGAGTGTACGATTACGGGATACGCAGTATTTT. It codes for CAWSVRLRDTQYF.

The genes are TRBV5-1 and TRBJ2-5; tentatively, D is TRBD2 (6 bases). CDR3 length equals 14 residues. The germline CDR1 and CDR2 sequences are SGHRS and YFSETQ. The V and J ends lost 0 bases and 5 bases respectively, with 11 bases between them. The DNA for the CDR3 is TGCGCCAGCAGCTTGGACTGGGGGAGGGAGACCCAGTACTTC. It yields the protein CASSLDWGRETQYF. Using reference TRBV5-1 and TRBJ2-5 for the parts outside the CDR3, the full variable domain is KAGVTQTPRYLIKTRGQQVTLSCSPISGHRSVSWYQQTPGQGLQFLFEYFSETQRNKGNFPGRFSGRQFSNSRSEMNVSTLELGDSALYLCASSLDWGRETQYFGPGTRLLVL.